Presented here are 9 T cell receptor beta chains from one specimen sequenced in a study of blood T cell repertoires in COVID-19. Assay: immunoSEQ multiplex PCR; the TCRdb copy retains only in-frame clones and omits some. The table has 150,000 to 200,000 clones, roughly 80% seen once; the top ten hold more than 4%. The sample was PBMCs or T cells enriched from blood (not recorded which). Receptor source: a woman aged 55-69 years with acute COVID-19.

This chain uses TRBV5-4 with TRBJ2-1, with D perhaps TRBD1 (7 bases). The length of the CDR3 is 16 residues. CDR1 and CDR2 (germline): SGHNT, YYREEE (reference sequence). V shed 1 base and J shed 0 bases, with 11 bases lying between them. CDR3 nucleotide sequence: TGTGCCAGCAGCTTGTCAGGGGGAGGCTCCTACAATGAGCAGTTCTTC. It codes for CASSLSGGGSYNEQFF.

V usage is TRBV5-1 and J usage is TRBJ1-3; TRBD1 agrees at 9 bases. V shed 4 bases and J 1 base; nucleotides not matched to a gene: 24. Germline CDR1 reads SGHRS; CDR2 reads YFSETQ. CDR3 length: 22 residues. CDR3 nucleotide sequence: TGCGCCAGCAGCCTCTCCTCCCGGGACAGGGAAGAAAGAACTTCGTCTGGAAACACCATATATTTT. This sequence encodes CASSLSSRDREERTSSGNTIYF.

The genes are TRBV18 and TRBJ2-5, with D possibly being TRBD2 (6 bases). The CDR3 has 15 residues. Between the trimmed V and J ends, which lost 6 bases and 1 base, there was a span of 15 bases. Per the germline V gene, CDR1 is KGHSH and CDR2 is LQKENI. This chain's CDR3 is CASSPLVGSQETQYF. The DNA for the CDR3 is TGTGCCAGCTCGCCGCTGGTCGGGAGCCAAGAGACCCAGTACTTC.

CDR3 in DNA: TGTGCCAGCACAGGGGACTATGGCTACACCTTC. Its protein product is CASTGDYGYTF. The gene calls are TRBV28 and TRBJ1-2; maybe TRBD1 (6 bases). V gave up 7 bases and J gave up 3 bases, with 6 bases separating them. This CDR3 has 11 amino acids. Germline CDR1 is MDHEN and CDR2 is SYDVKM.

The chain combines TRBV12-2 with TRBJ2-7; TRBD2 was called by the table and not checked on the DNA. TRBV12-2 is described as a pseudogene. The CDR3 is 14 amino acids. The CDR3 region has the DNA TGTGCAAGTCGCCCTTCGGGGGGGCTTGGCGAGCAGTACGTC. It codes for CASRPSGGLGEQYV.

The chain has TRBV14 and TRBJ1-2; no clear D gene. CDR1 SGHDN and CDR2 FVKESK come from the germline V gene. Trimming stripped 1 base from V and 4 bases from J, with 16 bases between. The CDR3 has 16 amino acids. This chain's CDR3 is CASSQGNTMRAYGYTF. As DNA, the CDR3 is TGTGCCAGCAGCCAAGGAAACACAATGCGGGCCTATGGCTACACCTTC.

The chain joins TRBV18 to TRBJ2-1; 9 bases match TRBD2. J gave up 4 bases and V 2 bases, and 3 bases lay outside the gene matches. CDR1 is KGHSH, CDR2 LQKENI, per germline. The CDR3 is made up of 15 amino acids. The CDR3 nucleotides read TGTGCCAGCTCACCAAGGCTAGCGGGGTACAATGAGCAGTTCTTC. Translation: CASSPRLAGYNEQFF. Complete variable domain (other parts from reference TRBV18 and TRBJ2-1): NAGVMQNPRHLVRRRGQEARLRCSPMKGHSHVYWYRQLPEEGLKFMVYLQKENIIDESGMPKERFSAEFPKEGPSILRIQQVVRGDSAAYFCASSPRLAGYNEQFFGPGTRLTVL.

The V call is TRBV19, the J call TRBJ1-2, with 9 bases lining up with TRBD1. Unmatched junction bases numbered 4, after V lost 4 bases and J lost 4 bases. There are 14 residues in the CDR3. CDR1 is LNHDA, CDR2 SQIVND, per germline (reference sequence). The CDR3 reads CASSRGQGPYGYTF. The CDR3 bases are TGTGCCAGTAGTAGGGGACAGGGTCCCTATGGCTACACCTTC. The variable domain in full, with the rest retrieved from reference TRBV19 and TRBJ1-2, is DGGITQSPKYLFRKEGQNVTLSCEQNLNHDAMYWYRQDPGQGLRLIYYSQIVNDFQKGDIAEGYSVSREKKESFPLTVTSAQKNPTAFYLCASSRGQGPYGYTFGSGTRLTVV.

The chain recombines TRBV11-2 with TRBJ1-2; D not certain. CDR3 size: 12 residues. V lost 3 bases and J lost 5, with 7 bases in between. Germline V gene data show CDR1 as SGHAT and CDR2 as FQNNGV. The CDR3 spells CASSFEKYGYTF. CDR3 sequence (DNA): TGTGCCAGCAGCTTCGAGAAATATGGCTACACCTTC.